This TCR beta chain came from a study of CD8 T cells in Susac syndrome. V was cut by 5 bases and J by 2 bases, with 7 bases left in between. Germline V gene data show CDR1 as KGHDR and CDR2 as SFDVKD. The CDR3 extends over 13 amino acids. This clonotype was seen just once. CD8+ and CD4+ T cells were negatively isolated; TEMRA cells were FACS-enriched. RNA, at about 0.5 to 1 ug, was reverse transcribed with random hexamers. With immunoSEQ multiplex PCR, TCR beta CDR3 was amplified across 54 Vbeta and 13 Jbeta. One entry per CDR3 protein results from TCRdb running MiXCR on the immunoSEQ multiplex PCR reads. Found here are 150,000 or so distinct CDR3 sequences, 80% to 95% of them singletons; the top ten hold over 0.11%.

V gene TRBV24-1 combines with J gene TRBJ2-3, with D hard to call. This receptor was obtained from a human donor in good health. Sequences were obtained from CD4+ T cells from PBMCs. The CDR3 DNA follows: TGTGCCACCAGTGGGGGATACACAGATACGCAGTATTTT. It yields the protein CATSGGYTDTQYF.